One and the same sample provided the 25 T cell receptor beta chains below, sequenced in a study of blood T cell repertoires in COVID-19. Using immunoSEQ multiplex PCR, the repertoire was profiled, and TCRdb retains in-frame clones only, with some absent. The table lists 88,000 or so clones, 85% to 90% of them singletons. Material for sequencing was peripheral blood. Receptor source: a man aged 55-75 years with acute or convalescent COVID-19.

This clone showed up just a few times. The CDR3 DNA sequence: TGTGCCAGTAGTGTTAGCGGGATGTGGACAGATACGCAGTATTTT. Translated, it gives CASSVSGMWTDTQYF. This chain links TRBV19 with TRBJ2-3; TRBD2 matches 8 bases. After removal of 5 bases from V and 3 bases from J, the junction contained 7 bases not matched to a gene. Germline CDR1 and CDR2: LNHDA and SQIVND (reference sequence). The CDR3 has 15 residues.

The genes are TRBV6-2 or TRBV6-3 and TRBJ2-6, with TRBD1 matching 9 bases. V shed 1 base, J shed 13 bases, and the junction held 5 bases outside the gene matches. CDR3 length equals 14 residues. Germline V gives CDR1 MNHEY, CDR2 SVGEGT. Here the CDR3 DNA reads TGTGCCAGCAGTTACTGGGGACAGGGTGATGTCCTGACTTTC. It specifies CASSYWGQGDVLTF.

This clone was found once. V usage is TRBV9 and J usage is TRBJ1-3; possible D gene TRBD1, 5 bases. Trimming left V 1 base short and J 0 bases short, with 11 bases between. The germline gives CDR1 SGDLS, CDR2 YYNGEE. The CDR3 totals 16 residues. The CDR3 sequence: CASSVQGKLSGNTIYF. The CDR3 coding sequence is TGTGCCAGCAGCGTACAGGGCAAACTCTCTGGAAACACCATATATTTT. The full variable domain, its missing parts supplied by reference TRBV9 and TRBJ1-3, is DSGVTQTPKHLITATGQRVTLRCSPRSGDLSVYWYQQSLDQGLQFLIQYYNGEERAKGNILERFSAQQFPDLHSELNLSSLELGDSALYFCASSVQGKLSGNTIYFGEGSWLTVV.

V is TRBV6-5 and J is TRBJ2-7, with D unclear. Trimming left V 0 bases short and J 5 bases short, with 11 bases between. Per the germline V gene, CDR1 is MNHEY and CDR2 is SVGAGI. The CDR3 extends over 14 amino acids. This CDR3 reads CASSYSIAPHEQYF. CDR3 in DNA: TGTGCCAGCAGTTACTCGATAGCCCCGCACGAGCAGTACTTC.

V gene TRBV2 combines with J gene TRBJ2-5; 9 bases align to TRBD1. Germline V lookup: CDR1 SNHLY, CDR2 FYNNEI. J gave up 2 bases and V 7 bases, and 5 bases lay outside the gene matches. The CDR3 covers 14 residues. In nucleotides, the CDR3 is TGTGCCAGCAACGGACAGGGGCTACAAGAGACCCAGTACTTC. Translating gives CASNGQGLQETQYF.

The chain couples TRBV10-1 to TRBJ2-1; 10 nucleotides align to TRBD2. Germline V gives CDR1 WNHNN, CDR2 SYGVQD (reference sequence). The CDR3 totals 14 residues. Losses at the gene ends were 6 bases for V and 6 bases for J; bases not matched to a gene: 5. The CDR3 bases are TGCGCCAGCAGGCCAAGCGGGAGGGCCAATGAGCAGTTCTTC. As protein: CASRPSGRANEQFF.

This chain connects TRBV25-1 to TRBJ1-4; D might be TRBD1 (6 bases). The germline V gene encodes CDR1 MGHDK and CDR2 SYGVNS. Deletions cut 8 bases from V and 1 base from J, with 11 bases between. The CDR3 covers 14 residues. The CDR3 DNA sequence: TGTGCCAGCTCACAGGGATTAACTAATGAAAAACTGTTTTTT. It specifies CASSQGLTNEKLFF. Looking up the rest from reference TRBV25-1 and TRBJ1-4 gives the full variable domain: EADIYQTPRYLVIGTGKKITLECSQTMGHDKMYWYQQDPGMELHLIHYSYGVNSTEKGDLSSESTVSRIRTEHFPLTLESARPSHTSQYLCASSQGLTNEKLFFGSGTQLSVL.

The rearrangement links TRBV7-9 to TRBJ1-1; 8 bases line up with TRBD1. The trim removed 8 bases at V and 5 bases at J, leaving 10 bases unmatched. This CDR3 has 14 residues. Germline V gene lookup returns CDR1 SEHNR and CDR2 FQNEAQ (reference sequence). CDR3 amino acids: CASLRTGPGTEAFF. The CDR3 coding sequence is TGTGCCAGCCTCCGGACAGGGCCCGGTACTGAAGCTTTCTTT.

The genes are TRBV5-1 and TRBJ2-2, with D possibly being TRBD2 (5 bases). CDR3 length: 15 amino acids. With 0 bases removed from V and 6 bases from J, the gap between germline ends came to 12 bases. Germline values: CDR1 SGHRS, CDR2 YFSETQ. DNA for the CDR3: TGCGCCAGCAGCTTGGAACGGGGTGGGGCCGGGGAGCTGTTTTTT. Protein: CASSLERGGAGELFF.

The chain links TRBV6-2 or TRBV6-3 to TRBJ2-2; D is undetermined. Germline V gene data show CDR1 as MNHEY and CDR2 as SVGEGT. Trimming cost V 6 bases and J 4 bases, with 21 bases left between them. The CDR3 has 17 amino acids. The CDR3 DNA reads TGTGCCAGCAGCCCCGCCCCCTCTGGGCAAGGCACCGGGGAGCTGTTTTTT. Protein product: CASSPAPSGQGTGELFF.

This clone was observed a single time. J is TRBJ2-3 and V is TRBV6-5, with D hard to call. Germline CDR1 reads MNHEY; CDR2 reads SVGAGI. V was clipped by 3 bases and J by 0 bases, with 7 bases between them. The CDR3 spans 14 residues. The CDR3 loop is CASSYIGSTDTQYF. CDR3 nucleotides: TGTGCCAGCAGTTATATCGGTAGCACAGATACGCAGTATTTT.

The chain employs TRBV27 and TRBJ1-1; no firm D call. Trimming took 4 bases from V and 0 from J, leaving 9 bases between them. The CDR3 is made up of 14 amino acids. Per germline, CDR1 MNHEY and CDR2 SMNVEV (reference sequence). The CDR3 sequence: CASSSRQVNTEAFF. The CDR3 bases are TGTGCCAGCAGTTCCCGGCAGGTGAACACTGAAGCTTTCTTT.

This chain uses TRBV2 with TRBJ1-1; 8 bases align to TRBD1. This CDR3 contains 14 residues. The V gene end was trimmed by 5 bases and the J gene end by 4 bases; junction bases not matched to a gene: 6. Germline V lookup: CDR1 SNHLY, CDR2 FYNNEI. The CDR3 here is CASSYTGGVTEAFF. The CDR3 region has the DNA TGTGCCAGCAGTTACACAGGGGGGGTCACTGAAGCTTTCTTT.

This chain connects TRBV6-5 to TRBJ1-1, with 9 bases lining up with TRBD1. Germline V gives CDR1 MNHEY, CDR2 SVGAGI. The CDR3 is made up of 14 amino acids. V was clipped by 8 bases and J by 7 bases; unmatched bases: 11. In DNA form, the CDR3 reads TGTGCCAGCGGCTTAGGACAGGGGAGGTATGAAGCTTTCTTT. Amino acid sequence: CASGLGQGRYEAFF.

The rearrangement joins TRBV9 to TRBJ2-1, with 10 bases lining up with TRBD2. This CDR3 is 16 amino acids long. V dropped 4 bases and J dropped 9; count of bases not matched to a gene: 13. Germline V gene data show CDR1 as SGDLS and CDR2 as YYNGEE. The CDR3 nucleotides are TGTGCCAGCAGCCCGCAAGCGGGAGGGCCACTTTTTGAGCAGTTCTTC. Translation: CASSPQAGGPLFEQFF. Full variable domain (remainder filled in from reference TRBV9 and TRBJ2-1): DSGVTQTPKHLITATGQRVTLRCSPRSGDLSVYWYQQSLDQGLQFLIQYYNGEERAKGNILERFSAQQFPDLHSELNLSSLELGDSALYFCASSPQAGGPLFEQFFGPGTRLTVL.

This clone was seen only a few times. This rearrangement joins TRBV24-1 to TRBJ1-2, with D possibly matching TRBD1 (5 bases). This CDR3 is built from 14 residues. The ends were cut back, 12 bases at V and 0 bases at J, with 16 bases in the middle. Germline CDR1 reads KGHDR; CDR2 reads SFDVKD. The DNA of the CDR3 is TGTGCCCCGCCTGGAGGGGCGACTAACTATGGCTACACCTTC. Translated, it gives CAPPGGATNYGYTF.

V gene TRBV30 combines with J gene TRBJ1-6; TRBD1 agrees at 7 bases. The CDR3 is made up of 19 amino acids. V was pared by 1 base and J by 4 bases, with 16 bases of the junction left unmatched. The germline CDR1 and CDR2 sequences are GTSNPN and SVGIG (reference sequence). In DNA form, the CDR3 reads TGTGCCTGGAGTGATCCCTCAATTACTGGGACAGAATATAATTCACCCCTCCACTTT. It yields the protein CAWSDPSITGTEYNSPLHF. Complete variable domain (other parts from reference TRBV30 and TRBJ1-6): SQTIHQWPATLVQPVGSPLSLECTVEGTSNPNLYWYRQAAGRGLQLLFYSVGIGQISSEVPQNLSASRPQDRQFILSSKKLLLSDSGFYLCAWSDPSITGTEYNSPLHFGNGTRLTVT.

This clone has a single count. This rearrangement joins TRBV7-2 to TRBJ2-3; the D gene is possibly TRBD1 (6 bases). This CDR3 spans 16 amino acids. Germline assignment: CDR1 SGHTA and CDR2 FQGNSA. V shed 4 bases and J shed 2 bases, with 16 bases lying between them. CDR3 amino acids: CASSSDRPSPTDTQYF. In DNA form, the CDR3 reads TGTGCCAGCAGCTCAGACAGGCCCTCGCCCACAGATACGCAGTATTTT.

J is TRBJ1-1 and V is TRBV7-9, with 9 bases identical to TRBD1. Germline V gives CDR1 SEHNR, CDR2 FQNEAQ (reference sequence). The CDR3 covers 15 residues. J lost 4 bases, V lost 2 bases, and 5 bases had no gene match. CDR3 in amino acids: CASSLLGQGSTEAFF. The CDR3 region has the DNA TGTGCCAGCAGCTTACTTGGACAGGGGAGCACTGAAGCTTTCTTT.

The V call is TRBV30, the J call TRBJ1-2; a possible D gene is TRBD1 (5 bases). In germline, CDR1 is GTSNPN, CDR2 SVGIG (reference sequence). The CDR3 consists of 13 residues. Trimming took 4 bases from V and 7 from J, leaving 16 bases between them. CDR3 amino acids: CAWTPGGNGGYTF. CDR3 sequence (DNA): TGTGCCTGGACCCCTGGGGGGAATGGTGGCTACACCTTC.

V gene TRBV6-2 or TRBV6-3 combines with J gene TRBJ2-7; D ambiguous. CDR3 length equals 12 residues. Germline values: CDR1 MNHEY, CDR2 SVGEGT. V lost 4 bases, J lost 4 bases, and 8 bases lay in between. The CDR3 is CASSSQTYEQYF. In DNA form, the CDR3 reads TGTGCCAGCAGTTCCCAGACTTACGAGCAGTACTTC.

The V call is TRBV5-4, the J call TRBJ2-5; D possibly corresponds to TRBD2 (5 bases). V was cut by 4 bases and J by 5 bases, with 21 bases left in between. Germline V gene sequence: CDR1 SGHNT, CDR2 YYREEE (reference sequence). The CDR3 loop spans 16 amino acids. CDR3 nucleotides: TGTGCCAGCAGCCCTTCGAAGGAGCGGAGATATGAGACCCAGTACTTC. Encoded protein: CASSPSKERRYETQYF.

The rearrangement joins TRBV5-1 to TRBJ2-1, with 9 nucleotides matching TRBD1. Trimming took 5 bases from V and 6 from J; bases not matched to a gene: 6. The CDR3 is made up of 14 amino acids. Per germline, CDR1 SGHRS and CDR2 YFSETQ. In DNA form, the CDR3 reads TGCGCCAGCAGGGCGGGACAGGGAGTCAATGAGCAGTTCTTC. Amino acid sequence: CASRAGQGVNEQFF. The whole variable domain, remainder taken from reference TRBV5-1 and TRBJ2-1, is KAGVTQTPRYLIKTRGQQVTLSCSPISGHRSVSWYQQTPGQGLQFLFEYFSETQRNKGNFPGRFSGRQFSNSRSEMNVSTLELGDSALYLCASRAGQGVNEQFFGPGTRLTVL.

This chain connects TRBV4-2 to TRBJ1-5, with no clear D. Trimming shortened V by 2 bases and J by 5 bases, and 7 bases separated the two germline ends. The CDR3 consists of 13 residues. Germline values: CDR1 LGHNA, CDR2 YNFKEQ. The CDR3 coding sequence is TGTGCCAGCAGCCAAAACGGGGATCAGCCCCAGCATTTT. As protein: CASSQNGDQPQHF.

The chain has TRBV30 and TRBJ2-4, with 7 bases aligning to TRBD1. Germline assignment: CDR1 GTSNPN and CDR2 SVGIG (reference sequence). This CDR3 has 15 residues. V gave up 1 base and J gave up 0 bases; unmatched junction bases: 3. The CDR3 loop is CAWSGQGRAKNIQYF. As DNA, the CDR3 is TGTGCCTGGAGTGGACAGGGACGAGCCAAAAACATTCAGTACTTC. Complete variable domain (other parts from reference TRBV30 and TRBJ2-4): SQTIHQWPATLVQPVGSPLSLECTVEGTSNPNLYWYRQAAGRGLQLLFYSVGIGQISSEVPQNLSASRPQDRQFILSSKKLLLSDSGFYLCAWSGQGRAKNIQYFGAGTRLSVL.